These T cell receptor beta chains were read from a single sample in a study of post-analysis software for immune sequencing data. TCRdb reanalysed the PCR reads using MiXCR and keeps one entry per CDR3 protein. The sample lists approximately 180,000 distinct CDR3 sequences, roughly 30% occurring once. The material sequenced was blood. These receptors all come from a girl aged 5 to 17 with multiple sclerosis. Each CDR3 is given with its conserved first and last residue. A D gene is named only where the DNA matches it firmly. The size field is filled for only some rows; it gives once, few, many or a size class.

d_gene	j_gene	abundance	v_gene	CDR3aa	CDR3nt
TRBD1	TRBJ2-7	many	TRBV20-1	CSAQRTGALSYEQYF	TGCAGTGCTCAAAGGACAGGGGCCCTTTCCTACGAGCAGTACTTC
-	TRBJ2-1	many	TRBV27	CASSFPSNEQFF	TGTGCCAGCAGTTTTCCCTCCAATGAGCAGTTCTTC
-	TRBJ2-1	few	TRBV5-1	CASSQGVRSYNEQFF	TGCGCCAGCAGCCAAGGGGTGCGCTCCTACAATGAGCAGTTCTTC
-	TRBJ2-1	-	TRBV9	CASRSIGVNEQFF	TGTGCCAGCAGGTCCATTGGGGTCAATGAGCAGTTCTTC
TRBD1	TRBJ2-2	few	TRBV10-1	CAFQDRRENTGELFF	TGCGCCTTCCAGGACAGGCGAGAAAACACCGGGGAGCTGTTTTTT
-	TRBJ2-7	-	TRBV2	CASRGTGESEQYF	TGTGCCAGCAGGGGGACGGGCGAGAGCGAGCAGTACTTC
-	TRBJ1-2	-	TRBV6-1	CASSDLNRQDRVSFYTF	TGTGCCAGCAGTGACTTAAATCGCCAGGACAGAGTCTCGTTCTACACCTTC
-	TRBJ2-3	many	TRBV5-6	CASSFQSTDTQYF	TGTGCCAGCAGTTTTCAATCCACAGATACGCAGTATTTT
TRBD2	TRBJ2-1	once	TRBV5-1	CASGLAGGPFNEQFF	TGCGCCAGCGGCTTAGCGGGAGGGCCGTTCAATGAGCAGTTCTTC
-	TRBJ2-5	many	TRBV7-8	CASSLNLGGGGTQYF	TGTGCCAGCAGCTTAAATCTAGGGGGTGGTGGGACCCAGTACTTC
TRBD2	TRBJ2-7	-	TRBV20-1	CSARALTSELGYEQYF	TGCAGTGCTAGAGCCCTGACTAGCGAGTTGGGCTACGAGCAGTACTTC
-	TRBJ1-5	-	TRBV2	CASSDTLNNQPQHF	TGTGCCAGCAGTGATACTCTAAACAATCAGCCCCAGCATTTT
-	TRBJ1-5	-	TRBV6-4	CASSLRQPTDYSNQPQHF	TGTGCCAGCAGTTTAAGACAGCCGACTGATTATAGCAATCAGCCCCAGCATTTT
TRBD2	TRBJ2-1	-	TRBV12-3/TRBV12-4	CASSLNRGAGVTNEQFF	TGTGCCAGCAGTTTAAATCGGGGAGCGGGAGTGACGAATGAGCAGTTCTTC
TRBD1	TRBJ1-2	-	TRBV27	CASSPQGQGYGYTF	TGTGCCAGCAGTCCCCAGGGACAGGGCTATGGCTACACCTTC
TRBD1	TRBJ2-1	-	TRBV4-3	CASSTGQRNNNEQFF	TGCGCCAGCAGCACGGGACAGAGAAACAATAATGAGCAGTTCTTC
-	TRBJ1-2	few	TRBV7-2	CASTYRAEGYYGYTF	TGTGCCAGCACCTACAGGGCCGAGGGGTACTATGGCTACACCTTC
-	TRBJ1-2	-	TRBV4-1	CASSQAGIGNYGYTF	TGCGCCAGCAGCCAAGCAGGGATCGGTAACTATGGCTACACCTTC
-	TRBJ2-2	-	TRBV12-3/TRBV12-4	CASNQDTGELFF	TGTGCCAGCAATCAAGACACCGGGGAGCTGTTTTTT
-	TRBJ2-7	-	TRBV20-1	CSARLEVGEQYF	TGCAGTGCTCGACTCGAGGTGGGGGAGCAGTACTTC
-	TRBJ2-7	many	TRBV20-1	CSARGEGDYNEQYF	TGCAGTGCTAGAGGGGAGGGGGATTATAACGAGCAGTACTTC
-	TRBJ1-1	-	TRBV5-5	CASEPMMNTEAFF	TGTGCCAGCGAACCGATGATGAACACTGAAGCTTTCTTT
-	TRBJ2-1	few	TRBV29-1	CSGSLYNEQFF	TGCAGCGGTTCCTTATACAATGAGCAGTTCTTC
-	TRBJ1-1	-	TRBV5-1	CASSPPWNTGAFF	TGCGCCAGCAGCCCCCCCTGGAACACTGGAGCTTTCTTT
-	TRBJ2-5	-	TRBV5-1	CASSLLGHFQETQYF	TGCGCCAGCAGCTTGCTGGGACACTTCCAAGAGACCCAGTACTTC
-	TRBJ2-7	many	TRBV11-2	CASSLSFAYEQYF	TGTGCCAGCAGCTTAAGCTTTGCATACGAGCAGTACTTC
-	TRBJ2-7	many	TRBV18	CASSPHPDYEQYF	TGTGCCAGCTCACCACACCCCGACTACGAGCAGTACTTC
-	TRBJ2-1	few	TRBV2	CASISKLVYNEQFF	TGTGCCAGCATCTCCAAATTGGTCTACAATGAGCAGTTCTTC
TRBD1	TRBJ2-5	-	TRBV7-3	CASSTGLRGQGEQYF	TGTGCCAGCAGCACCGGACTCAGGGGGCAGGGTGAGCAGTACTTC
-	TRBJ2-7	many	TRBV29-1	CSVGVADYEQYF	TGCAGCGTGGGGGTGGCAGACTACGAGCAGTACTTC
-	TRBJ2-5	many	TRBV29-1	CSVGNQETQYF	TGCAGCGTTGGGAATCAAGAGACCCAGTACTTC
TRBD2	TRBJ2-1	-	TRBV7-9	CASSWLAGTYNEQFF	TGTGCCAGCAGCTGGTTAGCGGGGACCTACAATGAGCAGTTCTTC
TRBD1	TRBJ2-5	once	TRBV5-1	CASGPGQGLQETQYF	TGCGCCAGCGGGCCGGGACAGGGGTTACAAGAGACCCAGTACTTC
-	TRBJ2-7	many	TRBV29-1	CSVLKDSAAYEQYF	TGCAGCGTTCTAAAAGACAGCGCCGCCTACGAGCAGTACTTC
-	TRBJ1-2	many	TRBV12-3/TRBV12-4	CASRGTGFRNYGYTF	TGTGCCAGCAGGGGTACAGGGTTTAGGAACTATGGCTACACCTTC
-	TRBJ2-3	few	TRBV6-2/TRBV6-3	CASSYGRPDTQYF	TGTGCCAGCAGCTACGGACGGCCAGATACGCAGTATTTT
-	TRBJ1-2	-	TRBV20-1	CSAQTRTGHSYGYTF	TGCAGTGCGCAAACCAGAACAGGGCATTCCTATGGCTACACCTTC